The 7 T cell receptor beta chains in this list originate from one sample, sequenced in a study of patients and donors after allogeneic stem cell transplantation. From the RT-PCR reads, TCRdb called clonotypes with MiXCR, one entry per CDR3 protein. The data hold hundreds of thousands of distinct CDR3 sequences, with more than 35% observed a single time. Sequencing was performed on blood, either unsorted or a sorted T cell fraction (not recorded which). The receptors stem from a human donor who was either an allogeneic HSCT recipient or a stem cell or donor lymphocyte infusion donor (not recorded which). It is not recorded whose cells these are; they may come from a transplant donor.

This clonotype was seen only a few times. The CDR3 loop is CSATLRRAEAFF. The CDR3 DNA is TGCAGTGCTACGCTCCGGCGCGCTGAAGCTTTCTTT. The chain employs TRBV20-1 and TRBJ1-1; unclear D gene. The V gene's germline CDR1 is DFQATT and CDR2 SNEGSKA (reference sequence). V lost 4 bases to trimming and J lost 6 bases, with 12 bases between them. The CDR3 totals 12 residues.

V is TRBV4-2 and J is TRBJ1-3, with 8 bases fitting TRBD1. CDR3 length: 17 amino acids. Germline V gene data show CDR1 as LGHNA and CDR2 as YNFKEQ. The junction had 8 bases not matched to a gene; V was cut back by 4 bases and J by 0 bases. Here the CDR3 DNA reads TGTGCCAGCAGCCGAGACAGGGGATTTTACTCTGGAAACACCATATATTTT. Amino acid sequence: CASSRDRGFYSGNTIYF.

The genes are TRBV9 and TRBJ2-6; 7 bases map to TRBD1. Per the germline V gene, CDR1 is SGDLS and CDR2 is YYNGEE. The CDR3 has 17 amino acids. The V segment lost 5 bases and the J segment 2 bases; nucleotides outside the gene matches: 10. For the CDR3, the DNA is TGTGCCAGCAGGACCACAGGGGCCACCCCTGGGGCCAACGTCCTGACTTTC. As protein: CASRTTGATPGANVLTF.

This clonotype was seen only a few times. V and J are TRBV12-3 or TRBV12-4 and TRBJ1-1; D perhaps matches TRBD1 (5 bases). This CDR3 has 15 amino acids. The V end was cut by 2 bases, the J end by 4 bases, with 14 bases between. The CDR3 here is CASSLNGARVTEAFF. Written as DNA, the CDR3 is TGTGCCAGCAGTTTAAATGGGGCTCGGGTCACTGAAGCTTTCTTT.

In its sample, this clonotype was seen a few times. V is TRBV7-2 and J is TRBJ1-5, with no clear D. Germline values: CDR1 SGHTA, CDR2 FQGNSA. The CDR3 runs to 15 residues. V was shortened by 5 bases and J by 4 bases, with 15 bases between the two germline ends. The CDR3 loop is CASSPGAMGNQPQHF. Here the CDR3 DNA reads TGTGCCAGCAGCCCTGGTGCTATGGGGAATCAGCCCCAGCATTTT.

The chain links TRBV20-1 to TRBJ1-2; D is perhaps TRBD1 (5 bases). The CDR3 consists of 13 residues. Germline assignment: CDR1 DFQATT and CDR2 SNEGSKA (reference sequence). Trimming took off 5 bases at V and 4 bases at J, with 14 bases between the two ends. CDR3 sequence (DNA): TGCAGTGCTGACGACTGGGGGTCCTATGGCTACACCTTC. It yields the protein CSADDWGSYGYTF.

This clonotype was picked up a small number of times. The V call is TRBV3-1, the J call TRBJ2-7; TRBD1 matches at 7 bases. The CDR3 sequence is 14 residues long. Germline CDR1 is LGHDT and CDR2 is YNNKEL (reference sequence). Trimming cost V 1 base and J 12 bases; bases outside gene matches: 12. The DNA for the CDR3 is TGTGCCAGCAGCCAAGTGAACAGGGGTTTTCGACTGTACTTC. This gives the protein CASSQVNRGFRLYF.